This T cell receptor beta chain was sequenced during a study of OX40 agonist ivuxolimab in advanced cancers. Germline CDR1 MRHNA, CDR2 SNTAGT. The V end lost 6 bases, the J end lost 5 bases, and 14 bases lay between the germline ends. The CDR3 covers 14 residues. The method was immunoSEQ multiplex PCR; TCRdb's version includes in-frame clones alone and lacks a portion of them. The sample includes fewer than 75,000 clones, approximately 90% of them seen just once. The clonotype comes from an adult with an advanced solid tumor such as melanoma, head and neck, liver or kidney cancer. The chain links TRBV6-4 to TRBJ2-1; D is perhaps TRBD2 (6 bases). The source was CD4+ or CD8+ T cells sorted from blood, collected in a trial of the OX40 agonist ivuxolimab. The CDR3 DNA follows: TGTGCCAGCAGAAGGCGGGAAGTCCACAATGAGCAGTTCTTC. This encodes CASRRREVHNEQFF.